This passage covers 2 T cell receptor beta chains from one sample sequenced in a study of graft-versus-host responses after intestinal transplantation. Sequenced by immunoSEQ multiplex PCR; TCRdb stores in-frame clones only, minus some. The table records 13,000 to 15,000 clones, 25% to 30% of them present only once. Here the sequenced sample was alloreactive CD4+ T cells from a mixed lymphocyte reaction culture, taken before intestinal transplant. The subset denotes: CFSE-low proliferating T cells sorted from approximately 6-day pre-transplant mixed lymphocyte reaction (GvH or HvG direction). The receptors stem from a human patient who received an intestinal transplant.

This clone is medium-sized (0.01 to 0.1%) within its sample. The chain has TRBV7-9 and TRBJ2-7; D is possibly TRBD1 (5 bases). The germline V gene encodes CDR1 SEHNR and CDR2 FQNEAQ (reference sequence). This CDR3 contains 12 residues. The V gene lost 1 base and the J gene lost 6 bases, with 7 bases spanning the gap. The CDR3 sequence: CASSLGQREQYF. DNA for the CDR3: TGTGCCAGCAGCTTAGGACAGCGCGAGCAGTACTTC.

This clone is classed as medium-sized. J is TRBJ2-2 and V is TRBV2, with TRBD1 matching 10 bases. This CDR3 spans 16 amino acids. With 4 bases clipped from V and 6 bases from J, the junction kept 8 bases outside the gene matches. Germline values: CDR1 SNHLY, CDR2 FYNNEI. CDR3 nucleotide sequence: TGTGCCAGCAGTGTAAAAGGGACAGGGGCAGCCGGGGAGCTGTTTTTT. Translating it yields CASSVKGTGAAGELFF.